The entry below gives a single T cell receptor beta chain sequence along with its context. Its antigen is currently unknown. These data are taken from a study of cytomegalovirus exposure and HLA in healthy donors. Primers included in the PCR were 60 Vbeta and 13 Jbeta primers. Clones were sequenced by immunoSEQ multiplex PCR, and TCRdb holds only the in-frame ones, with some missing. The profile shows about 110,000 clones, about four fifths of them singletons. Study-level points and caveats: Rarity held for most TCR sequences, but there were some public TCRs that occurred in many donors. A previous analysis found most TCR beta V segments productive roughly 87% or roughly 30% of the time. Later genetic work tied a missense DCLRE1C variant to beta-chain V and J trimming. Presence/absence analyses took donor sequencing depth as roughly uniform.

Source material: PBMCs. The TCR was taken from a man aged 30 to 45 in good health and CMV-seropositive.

The CDR3 sequence: CASRSRGPEQYV. The CDR3, as DNA: TGTGCCAGCAGAAGCAGGGGGCCCGAGCAGTACGTC. This chain connects TRBV2 to TRBJ2-7, with TRBD1 matching over 8 bases. V dropped 6 bases and J dropped 6; count of bases not matched to a gene: 4. The germline gives CDR1 SNHLY, CDR2 FYNNEI. This CDR3 contains 12 residues.